The clone carrying this TCR beta chain has more than one count but fewer than ten. This entry is derived from a study of patients and donors after allogeneic stem cell transplantation. TCRdb independently ran MiXCR on the RT-PCR reads; one entry per CDR3 protein. Of about 200,000 distinct CDR3 sequences detected, about 37% appear once; the ten largest clones hold around a tenth. The TCR comes from a human donor who was either an allogeneic HSCT recipient or a stem cell or donor lymphocyte infusion donor (not recorded which). It is not recorded whose cells these are; they may come from a transplant donor. What was sequenced was blood, either unsorted or a sorted T cell fraction (not recorded which).

The CDR3 reads CASSPWGGTEAFF. CDR3 in DNA: TGTGCCAGCAGTCCCTGGGGAGGTACTGAAGCTTTCTTT. This chain connects TRBV6-6 to TRBJ1-1; D is unclear. The CDR3 is made up of 13 amino acids. With 5 bases removed from V and 5 bases from J, the gap between germline ends came to 12 bases. CDR1 and CDR2 (germline): MNHNY, SVGAGI (reference sequence).